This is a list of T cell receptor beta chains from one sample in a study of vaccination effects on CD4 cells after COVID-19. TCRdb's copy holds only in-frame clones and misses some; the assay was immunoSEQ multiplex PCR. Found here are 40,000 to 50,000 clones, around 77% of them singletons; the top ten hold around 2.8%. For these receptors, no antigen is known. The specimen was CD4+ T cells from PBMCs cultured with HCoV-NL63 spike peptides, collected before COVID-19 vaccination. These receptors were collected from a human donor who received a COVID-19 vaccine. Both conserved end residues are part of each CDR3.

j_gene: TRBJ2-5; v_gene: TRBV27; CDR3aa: CASSRGWGETQYF
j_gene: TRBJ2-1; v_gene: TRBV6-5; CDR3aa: CASRVAGGINEQFF
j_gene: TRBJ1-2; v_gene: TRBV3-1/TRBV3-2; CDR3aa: CASSRAGGYTF
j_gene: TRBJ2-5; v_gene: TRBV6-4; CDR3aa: CASSRDRQETQYF
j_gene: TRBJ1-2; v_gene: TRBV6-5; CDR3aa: CATRTGHGYTF
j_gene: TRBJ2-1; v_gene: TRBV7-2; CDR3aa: CASSSSGGTYNEQFF
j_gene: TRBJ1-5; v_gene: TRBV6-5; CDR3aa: CASRPGTGKPQHF
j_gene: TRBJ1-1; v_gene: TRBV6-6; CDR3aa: CASSSRNRGPNTEAFF
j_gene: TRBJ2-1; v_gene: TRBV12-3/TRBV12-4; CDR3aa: CASSLVSNEQFF
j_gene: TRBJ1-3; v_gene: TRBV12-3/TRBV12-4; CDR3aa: CASSLQGYNTIYF